This T cell receptor beta chain emerged from a study of CD8 T cells in ankylosing spondylitis. Regarding the study as a whole: There was reportedly significant enrichment of clones that were disease-linked in matched ankylosing spondylitis synovial fluid.

The CDR3 covers 15 residues. V was clipped by 5 bases and J by 5 bases; unmatched bases: 9. Germline CDR1 reads WSHSY; CDR2 reads SAAADI. This clonotype was seen many times. What it recognizes is unknown. Quantitative 5'-RACE with molecular barcodes produced the TCR beta libraries. Each CDR3 protein gets one entry after TCRdb re-called the 5' RACE reads with MiXCR. Here the sample spans 200,000 to 250,000 distinct CDR3 sequences, over 8.5% being singletons. The sequencing input was blood, either unsorted or a sorted T cell fraction (not recorded which). This chain joins TRBV10-2 and TRBJ2-7; 10 bases are a match to TRBD1. The sequence was collected from a male donor with ankylosing spondylitis or in good health (not recorded which). The CDR3 DNA reads TGCGCCAGCAGTTCGGGTGGGGACAGGGGCCACGAGCAGTACTTC. Its protein product is CASSSGGDRGHEQYF.